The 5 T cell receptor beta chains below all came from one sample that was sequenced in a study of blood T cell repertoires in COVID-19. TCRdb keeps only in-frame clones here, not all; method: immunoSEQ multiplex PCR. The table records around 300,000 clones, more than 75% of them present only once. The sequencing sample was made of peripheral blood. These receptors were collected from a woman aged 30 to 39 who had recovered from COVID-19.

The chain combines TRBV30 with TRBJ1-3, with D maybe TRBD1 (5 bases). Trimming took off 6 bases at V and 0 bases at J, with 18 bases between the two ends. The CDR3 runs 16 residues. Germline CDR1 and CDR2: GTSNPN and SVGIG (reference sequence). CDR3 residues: CACTGGGQSSGNTIYF. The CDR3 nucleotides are TGTGCCTGTACGGGGGGGGGTCAGAGCTCTGGAAACACCATATATTTT.

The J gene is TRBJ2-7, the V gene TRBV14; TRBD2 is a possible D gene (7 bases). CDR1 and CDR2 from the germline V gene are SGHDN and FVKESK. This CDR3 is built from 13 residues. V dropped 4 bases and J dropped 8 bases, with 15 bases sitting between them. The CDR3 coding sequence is TGTGCCAGCAGCCCCCGGGGGGCGGGACAGCAGTACTTC. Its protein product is CASSPRGAGQQYF.

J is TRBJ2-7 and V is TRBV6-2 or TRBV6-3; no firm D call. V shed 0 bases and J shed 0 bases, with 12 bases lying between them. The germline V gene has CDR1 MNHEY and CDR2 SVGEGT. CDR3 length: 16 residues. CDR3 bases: TGTGCCAGCAGTTACTCGAGGAGCGTCCTCTCCTACGAGCAGTACTTC. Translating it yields CASSYSRSVLSYEQYF.

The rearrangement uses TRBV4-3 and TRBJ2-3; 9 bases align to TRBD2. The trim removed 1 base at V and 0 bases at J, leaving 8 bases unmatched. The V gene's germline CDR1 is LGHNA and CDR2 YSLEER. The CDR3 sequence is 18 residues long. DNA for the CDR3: TGCGCCAGCAGCCAAGGTCCCCGGCGGGAGGGGAGCACAGATACGCAGTATTTT. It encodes CASSQGPRREGSTDTQYF.

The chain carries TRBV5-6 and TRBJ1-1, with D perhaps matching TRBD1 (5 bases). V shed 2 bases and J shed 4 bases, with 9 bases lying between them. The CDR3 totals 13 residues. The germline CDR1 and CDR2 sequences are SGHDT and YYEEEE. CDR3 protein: CASSFAGSTEAFF. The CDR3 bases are TGTGCCAGCAGCTTCGCAGGGTCCACTGAAGCTTTCTTT.